Following are 29 T cell receptor beta chains from one sample sequenced in a study of neoadjuvant anti-PD-1 for oral cavity cancer. The data were produced by immunoSEQ multiplex PCR, yet TCRdb's version contains in-frame clones alone and is incomplete. The top ten clones hold 3.1% of a sample with tens of thousands of clones, approximately 80% of them seen once. The sequences come from PBMCs, collected before nivolumab (anti-PD-1) treatment. The receptors come from a person aged 40 to 85 with oral cavity squamous cell carcinoma.

The chain has TRBV6-4 and TRBJ2-3; 8 bases align to TRBD1. CDR3 length: 15 residues. CDR1 and CDR2 (germline): MRHNA, SNTAGT. V gave up 2 bases and J gave up 5 bases; unmatched junction bases: 6. The CDR3 protein is CASSDAAGGEDTQYF. CDR3 sequence (DNA): TGTGCCAGCAGTGACGCGGCAGGGGGCGAAGATACGCAGTATTTT.

This chain uses TRBV30 with TRBJ1-1; D uncertain. CDR1 GTSNPN and CDR2 SVGIG come from the germline V gene (reference sequence). V gave up 1 base and J gave up 7 bases, with 13 bases separating them. The CDR3 is 13 residues long. The CDR3 bases are TGTGCCTGGAGTGCGGGTTCAGTCCTTGAAGCTTTCTTT. This sequence encodes CAWSAGSVLEAFF.

This clone was counted a few times. V gene TRBV19 combines with J gene TRBJ2-3, with unresolved D. Germline lookup yields CDR1 LNHDA and CDR2 SQIVND (reference sequence). The length of the CDR3 is 12 residues. V was cut by 5 bases and J by 4 bases, with 7 bases left in between. CDR3 nucleotide sequence: TGTGCCAGTAGTTATCTATCAGATACGCAGTATTTT. It yields the protein CASSYLSDTQYF.

The chain combines TRBV5-4 with TRBJ2-7; 7 bases match TRBD2. CDR3 size: 17 residues. The V and J ends lost 4 bases and 4 bases, in that order; junction bases with no gene match: 17. The germline V gene has CDR1 SGHNT and CDR2 YYREEE (reference sequence). CDR3 residues: CASSPWGSGGRAYEQYF. CDR3 bases: TGTGCCAGCAGCCCTTGGGGGTCTGGCGGGAGAGCTTACGAGCAGTACTTC.

In this sample, this clone turned up a few times. Written as DNA, the CDR3 is TGTGCCTGGAATCTGGTTTTGGGCACTGAAGCTTTCTTT. Translation: CAWNLVLGTEAFF. This chain joins TRBV30 and TRBJ1-1; no firm D call. Germline assignment: CDR1 GTSNPN and CDR2 SVGIG (reference sequence). This CDR3 has 13 amino acids. V lost 4 bases and J 4 bases, leaving 13 bases between the germline ends. Filled out from reference TRBV30 and TRBJ1-1, the complete variable domain reads SQTIHQWPATLVQPVGSPLSLECTVEGTSNPNLYWYRQAAGRGLQLLFYSVGIGQISSEVPQNLSASRPQDRQFILSSKKLLLSDSGFYLCAWNLVLGTEAFFGQGTRLTVV.

This clone was counted a single time. The junction and the germline gene differ at one end; a read error may be behind it. The genes are TRBV7-7 and TRBJ2-7; perhaps TRBD1 as D (6 bases). CDR1 is SSHAT and CDR2 is FNYEAQ in the germline V gene (reference sequence). The CDR3 spans 13 residues. The CDR3 spells CASSPLGADEQYF. DNA of the CDR3: TGTGCTAGCAGCCCTCTGGGGGCTGACGAGCAGTACTTC. The full variable domain, rest sourced from reference TRBV7-7 and TRBJ2-7, is GAGVSQSPRYKVTKRGQDVTLRCDPISSHATLYWYQQALGQGPEFLTYFNYEAQPDKSGLPSDRFSAERPEGSISTLTIQRTEQRDSAMYRCASSPLGADEQYFGPGTRLTVT.

This chain joins TRBV6-1 and TRBJ2-7; 7 bases line up with TRBD2. The CDR3 loop spans 15 amino acids. The germline CDR1 and CDR2 sequences are MNHNS and SASEGT. V trimming: 1 base; J trimming: 0 bases; junction bases outside the gene matches: 3. The CDR3 loop reads CASSEVGEGSYEQYF. CDR3 nucleotide sequence: TGTGCCAGCAGTGAAGTGGGGGAGGGCTCCTACGAGCAGTACTTC.

In its sample, this clone was seen a few times. This chain links TRBV9 with TRBJ1-1; D not resolved. The CDR3 is 14 residues long. In germline, CDR1 is SGDLS, CDR2 YYNGEE. V was trimmed by 4 bases and J by 1 base, leaving 11 bases between them. The CDR3 sequence: CASSPQVANTEAFF. Here the CDR3 DNA reads TGTGCCAGCAGCCCCCAAGTCGCGAACACTGAAGCTTTCTTT.

The chain recombines TRBV7-9 with TRBJ1-1, with unresolved D. Germline loops: CDR1 SEHNR, CDR2 FQNEAQ (reference sequence). This CDR3 is built from 12 residues. Trimming left V 3 bases short and J 3 bases short, with 5 bases between. The CDR3 loop is CASSFVYTEAFF. Written as DNA, the CDR3 is TGTGCCAGCAGCTTCGTATACACTGAAGCTTTCTTT.

The V gene is TRBV4-1, the J gene TRBJ1-1; D is unclear. Looked up from germline, CDR1 is MGHRA and CDR2 is YSYEKL. Trimming shortened V by 1 base and J by 4 bases, and 10 bases separated the two germline ends. The CDR3 has 14 amino acids. The CDR3 coding sequence is TGCGCCAGCAGCCAAGCTGCGGGTCTCACTGAAGCTTTCTTT. This sequence encodes CASSQAAGLTEAFF.

The chain links TRBV7-9 to TRBJ2-7; TRBD2 aligns across 12 bases. Trimming cost V 1 base and J 3 bases; bases outside gene matches: 7. This CDR3 region has 17 residues. Per germline, CDR1 SEHNR and CDR2 FQNEAQ (reference sequence). CDR3 nucleotide sequence: TGTGCCAGCAGCTTAGGACTACCGACTAGCGGGAGCTACGAGCAGTACTTC. Translating it yields CASSLGLPTSGSYEQYF.

This clone was detected a few times. V is TRBV19 and J is TRBJ1-2; tentative D call: TRBD1 (5 bases). CDR3 size: 15 residues. Germline assignment: CDR1 LNHDA and CDR2 SQIVND (reference sequence). The V gene lost 3 bases and the J gene lost 2 bases, with 13 bases spanning the gap. CDR3 region: CASSMWQGGNYGYTF. CDR3 coding DNA: TGTGCCAGTAGTATGTGGCAGGGAGGCAACTATGGCTACACCTTC.

V usage is TRBV30 and J usage is TRBJ2-4; D is unresolved. This CDR3 region has 15 residues. V dropped 0 bases and J dropped 3 bases, with 12 bases sitting between them. CDR1 is GTSNPN and CDR2 is SVGIG in the germline V gene (reference sequence). DNA of the CDR3: TGTGCCTGGAGTGTTGGAGTTACTGTCAAAAACATTCAGTACTTC. It translates to CAWSVGVTVKNIQYF. Using reference TRBV30 and TRBJ2-4 for the parts outside the CDR3, the full variable domain is SQTIHQWPATLVQPVGSPLSLECTVEGTSNPNLYWYRQAAGRGLQLLFYSVGIGQISSEVPQNLSASRPQDRQFILSSKKLLLSDSGFYLCAWSVGVTVKNIQYFGAGTRLSVL.

The J gene is TRBJ1-2, the V gene TRBV14; 9 bases line up with TRBD1. The CDR3 is 15 amino acids. V was clipped by 6 bases and J by 4 bases; unmatched bases: 9. Germline V gives CDR1 SGHDN, CDR2 FVKESK. CDR3 DNA sequence: TGTGCCAGCAGGCCCGGGACAGGGACTAGCTATGGCTACACCTTC. It codes for CASRPGTGTSYGYTF.

The CDR3 spells CASSQHGYEQFF. The CDR3 coding sequence is TGTGCCAGCAGCCAACACGGCTATGAGCAGTTCTTC. The chain joins TRBV14 to TRBJ2-1; D gene ambiguous. Germline assignment: CDR1 SGHDN and CDR2 FVKESK. Trimming removed 2 bases from V and 8 bases from J, with 7 bases in between. CDR3 length: 12 amino acids.

This clone was picked up a small number of times. The V gene is TRBV11-2, the J gene TRBJ1-4, with 9 bases lining up with TRBD1. The V and J ends lost 2 bases and 7 bases, in that order; junction bases with no gene match: 5. This CDR3 spans 15 amino acids. CDR1 is SGHAT, CDR2 FQNNGV, per germline. CDR3 bases: TGTGCCAGCAGCTTAACAGGGGGCATCGGTGAAAAACTGTTTTTT. Translating it yields CASSLTGGIGEKLFF.

The chain uses TRBV19 and TRBJ1-5; no definite D call. V was shortened by 5 bases and J by 1 base, with 15 bases between the two germline ends. This CDR3 region has 16 residues. The germline V gene has CDR1 LNHDA and CDR2 SQIVND (reference sequence). CDR3 residues: CASSPRRGESNQPQHF. The CDR3 DNA follows: TGTGCCAGTAGTCCCCGACGTGGTGAGAGCAATCAGCCCCAGCATTTT.

About this clone itself: This may come from a read error, since a much larger clone is one base off. This sample includes further DNA sequences coding for the same CDR3. The rearrangement uses TRBV19 and TRBJ2-1; 8 bases line up with TRBD2. Trimming at V came to 3 bases and at J to 0 bases, leaving 1 base not matched to a gene. Germline loops: CDR1 LNHDA, CDR2 SQIVND (reference sequence). The CDR3 runs 15 residues. The CDR3 is CASSISGSSYNEQFF. The DNA for the CDR3 is TGTGCCAGTAGTATCAGCGGGAGCTCCTACAATGAGCAGTTCTTC. Combining the CDR3 with reference TRBV19 and TRBJ2-1 gives the whole variable domain DGGITQSPKYLFRKEGQNVTLSCEQNLNHDAMYWYRQDPGQGLRLIYYSQIVNDFQKGDIAEGYSVSREKKESFPLTVTSAQKNPTAFYLCASSISGSSYNEQFFGPGTRLTVL.

This chain joins TRBV23-1 and TRBJ2-3; TRBD1 might be the D (6 bases). TRBV23-1 is designated an ORF whose function remains uncertain. Trimming cost V 4 bases and J 4 bases, with 18 bases left between them. The CDR3 contains 16 residues. This CDR3 is CASSRTPGQGADTQYF. The CDR3 coding sequence is TGCGCCAGCAGTCGGACACCGGGACAAGGGGCAGATACGCAGTATTTT.

The CDR3 protein is CSVVRGTEAFF. The CDR3 nucleotides are TGCAGCGTTGTCCGGGGCACTGAAGCTTTCTTT. V usage is TRBV29-1 and J usage is TRBJ1-1; D gene uncertain. The ends were cut back, 4 bases at V and 4 bases at J, with 7 bases in the middle. The CDR3 length is 11 residues. Germline V lookup: CDR1 SQVTM, CDR2 ANQGSEA.

V usage is TRBV2 and J usage is TRBJ2-7, with D unclear. Trimming took 6 bases from V and 0 from J, leaving 3 bases between them. Germline lookup yields CDR1 SNHLY and CDR2 FYNNEI. The CDR3 totals 11 residues. For the CDR3, the DNA is TGTGCCAGCAGCAACTCCTACGAGCAGTACTTC. Translation: CASSNSYEQYF.

The rearrangement links TRBV10-3 to TRBJ2-1; 7 bases are a match to TRBD2. The CDR3 contains 16 residues. Germline assignment: CDR1 ENHRY and CDR2 SYGVKD. V dropped 0 bases and J dropped 3; count of bases not matched to a gene: 5. The CDR3 region has the DNA TGTGCCATCAGTGAGTCGCTCGGGACTAACTACAATGAGCAGTTCTTC. Translated: CAISESLGTNYNEQFF.

This clone was picked up a small number of times. The chain has TRBV6-5 and TRBJ1-2; a possible D gene is TRBD1 (5 bases). Germline assignment: CDR1 MNHEY and CDR2 SVGAGI. Trimming took off 7 bases at V and 4 bases at J, with 10 bases between the two ends. CDR3 size: 12 residues. CDR3 in DNA: TGTGCCAGCACCCGGGACCGCTATGGCTACACCTTC. This gives the protein CASTRDRYGYTF.

There are a few counts of this clone. This sequence joins TRBV30 and TRBJ2-2; a weak D match, TRBD2 (5 bases). The CDR3 is made up of 16 amino acids. CDR1 GTSNPN and CDR2 SVGIG come from the germline V gene (reference sequence). V was trimmed by 1 base and J by 0 bases, leaving 12 bases between them. For the CDR3, the DNA is TGTGCCTGGAGTGGCTATGAAGCGGCGAACACCGGGGAGCTGTTTTTT. It translates to CAWSGYEAANTGELFF.

The chain employs TRBV7-9 and TRBJ1-5; no reliable D call. From germline, CDR1 is SEHNR and CDR2 FQNEAQ (reference sequence). With 1 base removed from V and 3 bases from J, the gap between germline ends came to 4 bases. This CDR3 has 13 amino acids. The CDR3 reads CASSLGNNQPQHF. The CDR3, as DNA: TGTGCCAGCAGCTTAGGCAACAATCAGCCCCAGCATTTT.

The V and J genes are TRBV25-1 and TRBJ2-5; 8 bases match TRBD2. Losses at the gene ends were 10 bases for V and 5 bases for J; bases not matched to a gene: 6. CDR1 is MGHDK, CDR2 SYGVNS, per germline. The CDR3 extends over 12 amino acids. The CDR3: CATSGSGETQYF. DNA of the CDR3: TGTGCCACCAGCGGGAGCGGTGAGACCCAGTACTTC.

This rearrangement joins TRBV29-1 to TRBJ2-1, with TRBD1 matching 7 bases. The ends lost 5 bases at V and 9 bases at J; junction bases unmatched: 10. The germline V gene encodes CDR1 SQVTM and CDR2 ANQGSEA. The CDR3 totals 13 residues. In DNA, the CDR3 is TGCAGCGTTCATCCGCAGGGGGTCGGTGAGCAGTTCTTC. It is translated as CSVHPQGVGEQFF.

The chain couples TRBV6-1 to TRBJ2-7; TRBD1 matches at 9 bases. The V and J ends lost 4 bases and 6 bases, in that order; junction bases with no gene match: 10. The CDR3 runs 15 residues. Germline V gene data show CDR1 as MNHNS and CDR2 as SASEGT. The CDR3 DNA is TGTGCCAGCAGTGTTATTTCCGGGACAGGGACCGAGCAGTACTTC. Amino acids: CASSVISGTGTEQYF.

This clone was recorded only once. This chain joins TRBV9 and TRBJ2-5, with TRBD2 as a possible D gene (5 bases). CDR1 is SGDLS, CDR2 YYNGEE, per germline. Trimming pared 4 bases from V and 5 bases from J, leaving 24 bases between. The CDR3 totals 17 residues. For the CDR3, the DNA is TGTGCCAGCAGCCCTCGGCCGGGGATGGAGCTTCAGGAGACCCAGTACTTC. Its protein product is CASSPRPGMELQETQYF.